The 25 T cell receptor beta chains in this list originate from one sample, sequenced in a study of T cells in Graves' hyperthyroidism and ophthalmopathy. Amplification yielded TCR beta CDR3 regions, with RNA transcripts as the source. The HTBI primer set was used in a first-round RT-PCR of the TCR CDR3. TCRdb recomputed calls from the multiplex PCR reads with MiXCR, one row per CDR3 protein. The sample carries 400,000 to 500,000 distinct CDR3 sequences, around 13% recorded once. Sample: blood. These TCRs come from a woman aged 18-29 years with Graves' hyperthyroidism.

This clonotype was recorded at least ten times. The gene calls are TRBV6-1 and TRBJ1-1; D is undetermined. The CDR3 contains 16 residues. Looked up from germline, CDR1 is MNHNS and CDR2 is SASEGT. V lost 5 bases and J lost 2, with 18 bases in between. CDR3 amino acids: CASSPIHVEGNTEAFF. The CDR3 bases are TGTGCCAGCAGTCCAATACACGTTGAAGGTAACACTGAAGCTTTCTTT.

This CDR3 is CASSLPQGQGPYEQYF. The CDR3 DNA sequence: TGTGCCAGCAGTTTACCCCAAGGGCAGGGGCCCTACGAGCAGTACTTC. The chain employs TRBV28 and TRBJ2-7, with TRBD1 as a possible D gene (6 bases). CDR3 length: 16 residues. The germline gives CDR1 MDHEN, CDR2 SYDVKM. The germline V and J ends were trimmed by 2 bases and 2 bases, with 16 bases remaining between them. Combining the CDR3 with reference TRBV28 and TRBJ2-7 gives the whole variable domain DVKVTQSSRYLVKRTGEKVFLECVQDMDHENMFWYRQDPGLGLRLIYFSYDVKMKEKGDIPEGYSVSREKKERFSLILESASTNQTSMYLCASSLPQGQGPYEQYFGPGTRLTVT.

As concerns this clonotype: This may arise from a read error, as a much more abundant clone is one base away. The rearrangement links TRBV20-1 to TRBJ1-2, with D unclear. Germline assignment: CDR1 DFQATT and CDR2 SNEGSKA (reference sequence). The CDR3 has 12 amino acids. For the CDR3, the DNA is TGCAGTGCTATCGCTGTTAACTATGGCTACGCCTTC. Translated, it gives CSAIAVNYGYAF.

This clonotype was seen ten or more times. This sequence joins TRBV7-9 and TRBJ2-7; the D is unclear. The CDR3 is made up of 14 amino acids. Germline V gene lookup returns CDR1 SEHNR and CDR2 FQNEAQ (reference sequence). With 7 bases removed from V and 8 bases from J, the gap between germline ends came to 21 bases. Written as DNA, the CDR3 is TGTGCCAGCAACGTAGGGATTGAAGCTGCTCAGCAGTACTTC. Translating gives CASNVGIEAAQQYF.

This clonotype was detected many times. This rearrangement joins TRBV3-1 to TRBJ2-7; 10 bases align to TRBD1. Germline V lookup: CDR1 LGHDT, CDR2 YNNKEL (reference sequence). The CDR3 sequence is 15 residues long. Trimming cost V 4 bases and J 4 bases; bases outside gene matches: 7. CDR3 bases: TGTGCCAGCAGCCCTTTGGGGACAGGGGTATACGAGCAGTACTTC. It is translated as CASSPLGTGVYEQYF.

This clonotype was counted many times. This rearrangement joins TRBV11-2 to TRBJ2-1; the match to TRBD2 covers 9 bases. This CDR3 has 16 residues. The V gene's germline CDR1 is SGHAT and CDR2 FQNNGV. The trim removed 0 bases at V and 5 bases at J, leaving 5 bases unmatched. In nucleotides, the CDR3 is TGTGCCAGCAGCTTAGAGGCCAGCGGGAGGAACAATGAGCAGTTCTTC. It encodes CASSLEASGRNNEQFF.

There are many counts of this clonotype. The V gene is TRBV27, the J gene TRBJ2-2; 8 nucleotides agree with TRBD2. V was pared by 3 bases and J by 0 bases, with 6 bases of the junction left unmatched. Germline V CDR1 and CDR2: MNHEY, SMNVEV (reference sequence). This CDR3 region has 17 residues. The CDR3 here is CASSFRGRGANTGELFF. The CDR3 nucleotides are TGTGCCAGCAGTTTCCGGGGGCGGGGGGCGAACACCGGGGAGCTGTTTTTT.

The V gene is TRBV6-1, the J gene TRBJ2-5; D is undetermined. The V and J ends lost 2 bases and 5 bases respectively, with 12 bases between them. Germline-derived CDR1 and CDR2 are MNHNS and SASEGT. The CDR3 loop spans 14 amino acids. The CDR3 sequence is CASSELRTSETQYF. The CDR3 nucleotides read TGTGCCAGCAGTGAACTCAGGACGTCGGAGACCCAGTACTTC.

The rearrangement links TRBV5-1 to TRBJ2-1; 9 bases match TRBD2. The CDR3 is made up of 16 amino acids. V was clipped by 4 bases and J by 2 bases; unmatched bases: 7. CDR1 SGHRS and CDR2 YFSETQ come from the germline V gene. The CDR3 DNA is TGCGCCAGCAGCCTATCACCTAGCGGGACCTACAATGAGCAGTTCTTC. Amino acid sequence: CASSLSPSGTYNEQFF.

The gene calls are TRBV12-3 or TRBV12-4 and TRBJ2-2; 9 bases are a match to TRBD1. CDR3 length equals 15 residues. J gave up 5 bases and V 1 base, and 2 bases lay outside the gene matches. CDR3 amino acids: CASSLDRGPTGELFF. CDR3 sequence (DNA): TGTGCCAGCAGTTTAGACAGGGGGCCGACCGGGGAGCTGTTTTTT.

This clonotype was counted at least ten times. CDR3 bases: TGTGCCAGCAGTGACAGCACGAATGAGCAGTTCTTC. It codes for CASSDSTNEQFF. This chain links TRBV2 with TRBJ2-1; D is ambiguous. The V end was cut by 3 bases, the J end by 7 bases, with 7 bases between. Germline V gene lookup returns CDR1 SNHLY and CDR2 FYNNEI. The CDR3 consists of 12 residues. Using reference TRBV2 and TRBJ2-1 for the parts outside the CDR3, the full variable domain is EPEVTQTPSHQVTQMGQEVILRCVPISNHLYFYWYRQILGQKVEFLVSFYNNEISEKSEIFDDQFSVERPDGSNFTLKIRSTKLEDSAMYFCASSDSTNEQFFGPGTRLTVL.

This clonotype was recorded many times. The chain carries TRBV27 and TRBJ2-1, with D perhaps matching TRBD1 (6 bases). Germline assignment: CDR1 MNHEY and CDR2 SMNVEV (reference sequence). This CDR3 is 14 amino acids long. V lost 3 bases and J 7 bases, leaving 13 bases between the germline ends. The CDR3 sequence: CASSLGNRVNEQFF. The DNA of the CDR3 is TGTGCCAGCAGTTTGGGCAACAGGGTTAATGAGCAGTTCTTC.

Many counts were recorded for this clonotype. This chain connects TRBV20-1 to TRBJ2-7; 11 bases are shared with TRBD2. Trimming took 4 bases from V and 2 from J; bases not matched to a gene: 7. The germline V gene has CDR1 DFQATT and CDR2 SNEGSKA (reference sequence). The CDR3 spans 15 residues. CDR3 region: CSAIGTSGTTYEQYF. DNA of the CDR3: TGCAGTGCTATAGGGACTAGCGGTACTACCTACGAGCAGTACTTC.

This clonotype was seen many times. The V and J genes are TRBV18 and TRBJ1-5; 7 positions agree with TRBD1. The CDR3 length is 14 residues. V dropped 6 bases and J dropped 9; count of bases not matched to a gene: 11. The germline gives CDR1 KGHSH, CDR2 LQKENI. Written as DNA, the CDR3 is TGTGCCAGCTCCCGGGACAGAACGTTGGGGCCCCAGCATTTT. Protein: CASSRDRTLGPQHF.

This clonotype was counted only a few times. The CDR3 DNA is TGCAGTGCTAGAGATCGATGGCAGGGGGTTAGGGATACGCAGTATTTT. Translated, it gives CSARDRWQGVRDTQYF. The V call is TRBV20-1, the J call TRBJ2-3; 7 bases line up with TRBD1. This CDR3 contains 16 residues. Losses at the gene ends were 0 bases for V and 6 bases for J; bases not matched to a gene: 12. Germline V gene data show CDR1 as DFQATT and CDR2 as SNEGSKA (reference sequence).

This clonotype was recorded at least ten times. This chain joins TRBV10-3 and TRBJ1-1, with a weak D call TRBD1 (5 bases). V was cut by 4 bases and J by 1 base, with 7 bases left in between. The germline gives CDR1 ENHRY, CDR2 SYGVKD. The CDR3 runs to 13 residues. The CDR3 protein is CAISGQTNTEAFF. CDR3 in DNA: TGTGCCATCAGTGGACAGACGAACACTGAAGCTTTCTTT.

This clonotype was detected only a few times. Sequence at one end of the junction differs from germline and may be a read error. The genes are TRBV7-2 and TRBJ1-1; 7 nucleotides agree with TRBD1. The CDR3 loop spans 16 amino acids. Per the germline V gene, CDR1 is SGHTA and CDR2 is FQGNSA. CDR3 nucleotide sequence: TGTGCCGGCAGCACCAGACAGGGATTTATAGATGGTGTAGCTTTCTTT. It codes for CAGSTRQGFIDGVAFF.

The table lists this clonotype with a few counts. The genes are TRBV29-1 and TRBJ1-1; D ambiguous. CDR1 is SQVTM and CDR2 is ANQGSEA in the germline V gene. V was trimmed by 5 bases and J by 0 bases, leaving 7 bases between them. This CDR3 is 12 amino acids long. Written as DNA, the CDR3 is TGCAGCGTTCGTAGGATGAACACTGAAGCTTTCTTT. Translation: CSVRRMNTEAFF.

This clonotype was detected only a few times. The rearrangement joins TRBV20-1 to TRBJ1-1, with no clear D. Germline lookup yields CDR1 DFQATT and CDR2 SNEGSKA (reference sequence). CDR3 length: 11 residues. V was clipped by 7 bases and J by 8 bases, with 14 bases between them. CDR3 nucleotides: TGCAGTGTGTTGAAGGTGGCCGAAGCTTTCTTT. It codes for CSVLKVAEAFF.

This clonotype appeared once. The rearrangement uses TRBV4-1 and TRBJ2-6; D is undetermined. This CDR3 is built from 16 residues. The V and J ends lost 2 bases and 3 bases respectively, with 11 bases between them. The germline gives CDR1 MGHRA, CDR2 YSYEKL. CDR3 amino acids: CASSQYVPYGANVLTF. For the CDR3, the DNA is TGCGCCAGCAGCCAATACGTCCCGTATGGGGCCAACGTCCTGACTTTC.

This clonotype occurred many times. The CDR3 bases are TGTGCCAGCAGCCAAGAAGTGGGACAGGGGTCCTACGAGCAGTACTTC. Protein product: CASSQEVGQGSYEQYF. The chain has TRBV3-1 and TRBJ2-7; 10 bases agree with TRBD1. With V trimmed by 0 bases and J by 1 base, 3 bases remained unmatched. The length of the CDR3 is 16 residues. Germline V gene sequence: CDR1 LGHDT, CDR2 YNNKEL (reference sequence).

Ten or more counts support this clonotype. V is TRBV30 and J is TRBJ2-1; TRBD2 matches at 11 bases. V trimming: 3 bases; J trimming: 6 bases; junction bases outside the gene matches: 4. The CDR3 runs 14 residues. CDR1 and CDR2 (germline): GTSNPN, SVGIG (reference sequence). CDR3 in DNA: TGTGCCTGGAGCTTTAGCGGGAGGGCCAATGAGCAGTTCTTC. As protein: CAWSFSGRANEQFF.

This clonotype was counted between two and nine times. The chain joins TRBV6-2 or TRBV6-3 to TRBJ2-3; 14 nucleotides align to TRBD2. Germline CDR1 reads MNHEY; CDR2 reads SVGEGT. CDR3 length: 15 residues. Trimming at V came to 6 bases and at J to 5 bases, leaving 4 bases not matched to a gene. DNA for the CDR3: TGTGCCAGCAGCATGGGACTAGCGGGAGTAGATACGCAGTATTTT. Encoded protein: CASSMGLAGVDTQYF.

This clonotype was counted many times. The V and J genes are TRBV20-1 and TRBJ1-5, with D maybe TRBD1 (5 bases). The CDR3 contains 14 residues. CDR1 and CDR2 from the germline V gene are DFQATT and SNEGSKA (reference sequence). Trimming stripped 5 bases from V and 1 base from J, with 12 bases between. In DNA, the CDR3 is TGCAGTGCTGGACGGGGGGGAAGCAATCAGCCCCAGCATTTT. This codes for CSAGRGGSNQPQHF.

This clonotype was observed many times. The chain couples TRBV28 to TRBJ1-5; a possible D gene is TRBD1 (5 bases). Germline V gene data show CDR1 as MDHEN and CDR2 as SYDVKM. There are 17 residues in the CDR3. V lost 0 bases, J lost 4 bases, and 16 bases lay in between. The CDR3 reads CASSLWGHDSVNQPQHF. As DNA, the CDR3 is TGTGCCAGCAGTTTATGGGGGCACGATAGCGTAAATCAGCCCCAGCATTTT.